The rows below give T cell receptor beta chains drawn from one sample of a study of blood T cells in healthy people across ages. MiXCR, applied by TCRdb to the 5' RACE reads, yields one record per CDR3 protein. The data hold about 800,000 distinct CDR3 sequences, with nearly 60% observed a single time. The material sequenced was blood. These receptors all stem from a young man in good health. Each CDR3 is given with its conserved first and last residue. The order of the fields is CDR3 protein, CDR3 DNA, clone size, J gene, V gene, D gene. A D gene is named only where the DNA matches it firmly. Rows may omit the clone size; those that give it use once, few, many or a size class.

CASSSGVGSHEQYF,TGTGCCAGCAGCTCGGGTGTGGGCTCCCACGAGCAGTACTTC,.,TRBJ2-7,TRBV7-8,.
CSVGTGGNSPLHF,TGCAGCGTAGGAACAGGGGGGAATTCACCCCTCCACTTT,.,TRBJ1-6,TRBV29-1,TRBD1
CASSLVQGVYEQYF,TGTGCCAGCAGCTTAGTTCAGGGGGTCTACGAGCAGTACTTC,.,TRBJ2-7,TRBV7-6,TRBD1
CASSSGVDYQETQYF,TGTGCCAGCAGCTCGGGGGTGGACTACCAAGAGACCCAGTACTTC,.,TRBJ2-5,TRBV6-2/TRBV6-3,.
CASSVPGGNTEAFF,TGTGCCAGCAGTGTCCCCGGGGGGAACACTGAAGCTTTCTTT,.,TRBJ1-1,TRBV25-1,.
CASSLPRETQYF,TGTGCCAGCAGCTTGCCGCGAGAGACCCAGTACTTC,many,TRBJ2-5,TRBV7-9,.
CASSDRSLSSYNEQFF,TGTGCCAGCAGTGATCGCTCCCTGAGCTCCTACAATGAGCAGTTCTTC,few,TRBJ2-1,TRBV25-1,.
CSANTGVDQPQHF,TGCAGTGCCAACACAGGGGTTGATCAGCCCCAGCATTTT,.,TRBJ1-5,TRBV20-1,TRBD1
CASTNGPGELFF,TGTGCCAGCACCAACGGTCCCGGGGAGCTGTTTTTT,.,TRBJ2-2,TRBV6-2/TRBV6-3,.
CSAFPTGGVYKQYF,TGCAGTGCCTTCCCCACGGGGGGGGTCTACAAGCAGTACTTC,.,TRBJ2-5,TRBV20-1,TRBD2
CASSLTSGGANMQYF,TGTGCCAGCAGCTTAACTAGCGGAGGGGCGAACATGCAGTACTTC,.,TRBJ2-4,TRBV7-2,TRBD2